These T cell receptor beta chains were read from a single sample in a study of blood T cell repertoires in COVID-19. Some clones are missing from TCRdb's copy, which holds only in-frame ones; the method was immunoSEQ multiplex PCR. The table records hundreds of thousands of clones, approximately 83% of them present only once. Sequencing was done on a sample of peripheral blood. All receptors derive from a woman in her 50s with acute or convalescent COVID-19. CDR3s include the opening cysteine and the closing phenylalanine or tryptophan. D genes are given only for firm matches. Clone sizes are given selectively: once, few, many, or a class where the clone is expanded.

TRBJ2-3,TRBV25-1,.,.,TGTGCCAGCAGTGAATTCGTGGGAGAGGAAGATACGCAGTATTTT,CASSEFVGEEDTQYF
TRBJ1-5,TRBV7-2,.,.,TGTGCCAGCAGCTTAATAGGACAGCTTGGGCAGCCCCAGCATTTT,CASSLIGQLGQPQHF
TRBJ2-1,TRBV4-1,TRBD1,.,TGCGCCAGCAGCCAAGGGGACAGGGTGAGGAATGAGCAGTTCTTC,CASSQGDRVRNEQFF
TRBJ1-5,TRBV28,TRBD1,.,TGTGCCAGCAGGAACGGACAGGGCAATCAGCCCCAGCATTTT,CASRNGQGNQPQHF
TRBJ1-6,TRBV5-1,.,.,TGCGCCAGCAGTCGGGTGGAGGGCATGAGTTCACCCCTCCACTTT,CASSRVEGMSSPLHF
TRBJ2-6,TRBV7-9,.,.,TGTGCCAGCAGCTACCACACCTCTGGGGCCAACGTCCTGACTTTC,CASSYHTSGANVLTF
TRBJ1-2,TRBV28,.,.,TGTGCCAGCAGTCCCTTTCGCACAGGGCTTGGAAATGGCTACACCTTC,CASSPFRTGLGNGYTF
TRBJ1-2,TRBV10-2,.,.,TGCGCCAGCAGTGAGCAGGGTAACTATGGCTACACCTTC,CASSEQGNYGYTF
TRBJ2-7,TRBV30,TRBD1,.,TGTGCCTGGGAAGACAGGGTTACGTACGAGCAGTACTTC,CAWEDRVTYEQYF
TRBJ2-5,TRBV6-5,TRBD2,.,TGTGCCAGCACTAGGACTAGCGGCTACCAAGAGACCCAGTACTTC,CASTRTSGYQETQYF
TRBJ1-1,TRBV12-3/TRBV12-4,.,few,TGTGCCAGCAGTTTGGAGTGGACTGAAGCTTTCTTT,CASSLEWTEAFF
TRBJ2-1,TRBV21-1,.,.,TGTGCCAGCAGCAAGAAGCGGGAGTTTTACAATGAGCAGTTCTTC,CASSKKREFYNEQFF
TRBJ1-1,TRBV6-6,.,.,TGTGCCAGCAGTACCCGACGGGTTGAAGCTTTCTTT,CASSTRRVEAFF
TRBJ2-7,TRBV29-1,TRBD1,.,TGCAGCGTTGAAGAGGGGACAGGGGGTTACGAGCAGTACTTC,CSVEEGTGGYEQYF
TRBJ1-2,TRBV6-5,TRBD1,.,TGTGCCAGCAGTTCCAACAGGGGGGATTATGGCTACACCTTC,CASSSNRGDYGYTF
TRBJ1-2,TRBV6-5,.,.,TGTGCCAGCAGTTACCCGGGCTATGGCTACACCTTC,CASSYPGYGYTF
TRBJ1-5,TRBV19,.,.,TGTGCCAGTAGTATACCGGGGGGCAATCAGCCCCAGCATTTT,CASSIPGGNQPQHF
TRBJ1-2,TRBV18,TRBD1,.,TGTGCCAGCTCACCTTCGATTTCGGACAGGGACTATGGCTACACCTTC,CASSPSISDRDYGYTF